This T cell receptor (beta chain) was documented in a study of molecular identifiers for immune sequencing clone quantification. V lost 6 bases and J lost 4, with 24 bases in between. The germline CDR1 and CDR2 sequences are SGHAT and FQNNGV. The CDR3 sequence is 17 residues long. Of note for this clonotype: No antigen is known for it.

One entry per CDR3 protein, called by TCRdb with MiXCR from the PCR reads. Of some 320,000 distinct CDR3 sequences detected, about a fifth appear once; the ten largest clones hold 0.81%. Construction of naive CD8 libraries employed about 18,000 to 1,000,000 sorted cells together with 10%, 30% or 50% RNA. In the sort, naive CD8 T cells were defined as CD8+CD4-CCR7+CD45RA+. The study, taken as a whole, reports: Whereas naive cells kept under 1% of molecules in clones above 20 RNA copies, such clones held over 98% in effectors.

The genes are TRBV11-2 and TRBJ2-5; D possibly corresponds to TRBD1 (6 bases). The specimen was naive CD8+ T cells from blood, with Jurkat cell RNA spiked in. Regarding subset: FACS-sorted CD8+CD4-CCR7+CD45RA+ naive T cells. The sequence was obtained from a human donor in good health. Some libraries in this study had Jurkat cell RNA spiked in. Written as DNA, the CDR3 is TGTGCCAGCAGGAAAACGACAGGCTTAGGAGAGGGAGAGACCCAGTACTTC. Translating gives CASRKTTGLGEGETQYF.